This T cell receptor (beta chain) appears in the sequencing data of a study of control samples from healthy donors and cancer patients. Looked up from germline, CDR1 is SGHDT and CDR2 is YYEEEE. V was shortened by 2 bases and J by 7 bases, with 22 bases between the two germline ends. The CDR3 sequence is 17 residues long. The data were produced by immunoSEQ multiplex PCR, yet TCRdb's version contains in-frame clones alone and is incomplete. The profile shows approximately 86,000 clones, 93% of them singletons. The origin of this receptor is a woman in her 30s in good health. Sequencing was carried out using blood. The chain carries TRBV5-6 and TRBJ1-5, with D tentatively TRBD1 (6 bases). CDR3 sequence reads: CASSFFRGGVVGQPQHF. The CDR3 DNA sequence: TGTGCCAGCAGCTTTTTCAGGGGAGGTGTCGTGGGCCAGCCCCAGCATTTT.